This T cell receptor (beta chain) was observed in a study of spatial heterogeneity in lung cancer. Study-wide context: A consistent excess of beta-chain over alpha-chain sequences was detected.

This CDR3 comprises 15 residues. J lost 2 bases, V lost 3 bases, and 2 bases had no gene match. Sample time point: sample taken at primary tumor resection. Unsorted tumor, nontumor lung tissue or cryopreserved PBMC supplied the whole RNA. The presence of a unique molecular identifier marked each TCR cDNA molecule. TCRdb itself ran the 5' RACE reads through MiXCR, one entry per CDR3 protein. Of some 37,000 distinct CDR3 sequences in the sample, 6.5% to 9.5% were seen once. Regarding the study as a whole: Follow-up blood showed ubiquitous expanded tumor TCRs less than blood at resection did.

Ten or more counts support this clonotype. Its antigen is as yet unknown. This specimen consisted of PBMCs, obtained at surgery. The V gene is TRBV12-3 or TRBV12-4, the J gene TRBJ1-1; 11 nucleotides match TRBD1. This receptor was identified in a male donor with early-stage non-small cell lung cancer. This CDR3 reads CASSFGTGGNTEAFF. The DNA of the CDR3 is TGTGCCAGCAGTTTTGGGACAGGGGGAAACACTGAAGCTTTCTTT.